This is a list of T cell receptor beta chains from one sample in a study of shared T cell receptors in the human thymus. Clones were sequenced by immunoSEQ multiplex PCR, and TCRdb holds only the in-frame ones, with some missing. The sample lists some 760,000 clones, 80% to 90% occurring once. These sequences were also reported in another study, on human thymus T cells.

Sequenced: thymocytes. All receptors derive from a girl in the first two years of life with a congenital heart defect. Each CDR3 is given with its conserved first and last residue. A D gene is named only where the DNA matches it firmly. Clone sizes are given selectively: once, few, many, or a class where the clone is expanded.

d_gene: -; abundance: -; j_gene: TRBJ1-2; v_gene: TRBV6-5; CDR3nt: TGTGCCAGCAGTGAACAGGCAGGGCCCTATGGCTACACCTTC; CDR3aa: CASSEQAGPYGYTF
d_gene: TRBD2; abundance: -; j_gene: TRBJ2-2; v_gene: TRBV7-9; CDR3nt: TGTGCCAGCAGCCCCCCAGCGATGGCGGGGGGCCGGGAGCTGTTTTTT; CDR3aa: CASSPPAMAGGRELFF
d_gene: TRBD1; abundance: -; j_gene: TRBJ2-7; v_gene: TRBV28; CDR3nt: TGTGCCAGCAGCGCCGTACAGGGGGCCACAGGTTCCTACGAGCAGTACTTC; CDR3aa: CASSAVQGATGSYEQYF
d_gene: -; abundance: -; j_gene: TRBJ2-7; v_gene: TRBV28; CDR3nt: TGTGCCAGCAGCCTTACGGGGACCTACGAGCAGTACTTC; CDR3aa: CASSLTGTYEQYF
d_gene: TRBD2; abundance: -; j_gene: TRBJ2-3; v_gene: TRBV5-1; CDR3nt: TGCGCCAGCACCGAAAAAGCGGGGGGGCCTCCATGGACGCAGTATTTT; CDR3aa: CASTEKAGGPPWTQYF
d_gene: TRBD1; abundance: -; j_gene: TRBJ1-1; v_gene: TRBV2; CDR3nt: TGTGCCGCAGCAGGCAGGCGGCCAGGGGGCACTGAAGCTTTCTTT; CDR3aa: CAAAGRRPGGTEAFF
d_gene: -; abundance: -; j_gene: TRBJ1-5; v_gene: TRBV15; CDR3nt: TGTGCCACCAGCAAAGATAAGAGGTCCGGACAGTTGGGATCGGCAGGAGGTCAGCCCCAGCATTTT; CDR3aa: CATSKDKRSGQLGSAGGQPQHF
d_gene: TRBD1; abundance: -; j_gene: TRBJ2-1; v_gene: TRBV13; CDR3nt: TGTGCCAGCAGCTTGGAAGGGACAGGGAACAATGAGCAGTTCTTC; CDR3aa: CASSLEGTGNNEQFF
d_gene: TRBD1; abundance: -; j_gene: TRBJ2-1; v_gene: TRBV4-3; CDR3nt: TGCGCCAGCAGCCCGGACAGGGTGAGCAATGAGCAGTTCTTC; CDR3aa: CASSPDRVSNEQFF
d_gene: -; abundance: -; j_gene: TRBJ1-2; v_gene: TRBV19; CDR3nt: TGTGCCAGCGGGACGGACTACCCGGGAAACTATGGCTACACCTTC; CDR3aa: CASGTDYPGNYGYTF
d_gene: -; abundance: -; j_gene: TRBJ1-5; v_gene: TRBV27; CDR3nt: TGTGCCAGCAGCCCCACCGGTCTTAGCAATCAGCCCCAGCATTTT; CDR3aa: CASSPTGLSNQPQHF
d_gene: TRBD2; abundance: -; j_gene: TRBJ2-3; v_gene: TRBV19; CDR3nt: TGTGCCAGTAGTAAGACTACTAGCGGGGCCAGCACAGATACGCAGTATTTT; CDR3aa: CASSKTTSGASTDTQYF
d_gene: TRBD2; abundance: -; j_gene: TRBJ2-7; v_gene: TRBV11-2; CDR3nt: TGTGCCAGCAGCCCGTGGGGGACTAGCGACGAGCAGTACTTC; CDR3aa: CASSPWGTSDEQYF
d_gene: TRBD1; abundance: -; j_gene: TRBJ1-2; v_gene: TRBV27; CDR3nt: TGTGCCAGCAGTTCAGAGACCGGGACAGAATATGGCTACACCTTC; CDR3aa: CASSSETGTEYGYTF
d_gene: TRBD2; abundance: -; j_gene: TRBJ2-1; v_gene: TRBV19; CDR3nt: TGTGCCAGTAGTACCGAGAGGCGGACTAGCGTCGACGACAATGAGCAGTTCTTC; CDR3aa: CASSTERRTSVDDNEQFF
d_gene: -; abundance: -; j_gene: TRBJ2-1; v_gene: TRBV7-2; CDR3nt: TGTGCCAGCAGCCGGGACTCGACGCCCCACAATGAGCAGTTCTTC; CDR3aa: CASSRDSTPHNEQFF
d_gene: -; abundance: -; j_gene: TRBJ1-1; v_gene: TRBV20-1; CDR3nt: TGCAGTGCTAGCGGGGGAGAAGCTTTCTTT; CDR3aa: CSASGGEAFF
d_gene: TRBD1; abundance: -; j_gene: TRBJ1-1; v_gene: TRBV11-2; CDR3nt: TGTGCCAGCAGCCCGAGGACAGGCTTTTCCCGCAAGAACACTGAAGCTTTCTTT; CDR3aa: CASSPRTGFSRKNTEAFF
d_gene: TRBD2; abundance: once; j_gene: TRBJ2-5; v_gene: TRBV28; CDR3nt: TGTGCCAGCAGGCCGACCGGCTGGCAGCGGGGCCAAGAGACCCAGTACTTC; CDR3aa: CASRPTGWQRGQETQYF
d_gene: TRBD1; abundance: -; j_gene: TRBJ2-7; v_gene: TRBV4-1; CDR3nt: TGCGCCAGCAGCCAAGAGGGACAGGGACGATACGAGCAGTACTTC; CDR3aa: CASSQEGQGRYEQYF
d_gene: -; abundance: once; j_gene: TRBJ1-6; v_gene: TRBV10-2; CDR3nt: TGCGCCAGCAGTGATCGAATTTACAGGAGCTCCTATAATTCACCCCTCCACTTT; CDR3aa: CASSDRIYRSSYNSPLHF
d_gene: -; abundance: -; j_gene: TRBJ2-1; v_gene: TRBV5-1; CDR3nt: TGCGCCAGCAGCTCATCCTCCTACAATGAGCAGTTCTTC; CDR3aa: CASSSSSYNEQFF
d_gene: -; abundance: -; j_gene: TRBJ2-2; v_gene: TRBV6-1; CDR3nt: TGTGCCAGCACTCCGACAGAGAACACCGGGGAGCTGTTTTTT; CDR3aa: CASTPTENTGELFF
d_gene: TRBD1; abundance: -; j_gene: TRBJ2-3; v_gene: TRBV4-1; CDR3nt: TGCGCCAGCAGCCAAGGGGACAGGGCCACAGATACGCAGTATTTT; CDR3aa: CASSQGDRATDTQYF
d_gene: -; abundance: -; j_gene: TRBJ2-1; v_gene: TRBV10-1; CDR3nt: TGCGCCAGCAGTGGAGGGAACTACAATGAGCAGTTCTTC; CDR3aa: CASSGGNYNEQFF
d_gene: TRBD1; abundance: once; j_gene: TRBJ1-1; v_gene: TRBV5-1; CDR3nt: TGCGCCAGCAGCTTCTCCGGGACAGGAGAGACTATCGCTGAAGCTTTCTTT; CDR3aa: CASSFSGTGETIAEAFF
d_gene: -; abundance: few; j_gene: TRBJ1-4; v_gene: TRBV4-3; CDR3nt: TGCGCCAGCAGCCAAGATACTCGCAGGCCGGCAACTAATGAAAAACTGTTTTTT; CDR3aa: CASSQDTRRPATNEKLFF
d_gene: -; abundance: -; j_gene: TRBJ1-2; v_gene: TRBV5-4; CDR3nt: TGTGCCAGCAGCTTGGATATCGTCAGGGGATGGGCTAACTATGGCTACACCTTC; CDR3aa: CASSLDIVRGWANYGYTF
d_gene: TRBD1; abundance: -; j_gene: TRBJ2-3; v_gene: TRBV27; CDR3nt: TGTGCCAGCAGTACTCGGGCCGGGACAGGGGACACAGATACGCAGTATTTT; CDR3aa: CASSTRAGTGDTDTQYF
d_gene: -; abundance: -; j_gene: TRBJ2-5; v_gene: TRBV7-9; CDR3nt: TGTGCCAGCAGCTTAGTAGTGTTTCAAGAGACCCAGTACTTC; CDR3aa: CASSLVVFQETQYF
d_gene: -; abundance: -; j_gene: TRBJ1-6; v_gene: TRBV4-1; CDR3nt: TGCGCCAGCAGCCAAGATCTGGTAGGACAGCACTCTAATTCACCCCTCCACTTT; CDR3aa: CASSQDLVGQHSNSPLHF